This T cell receptor beta chain was sequenced during a study of T-cell memory formation after mild COVID-19. TCRdb itself ran the 5' RACE reads through MiXCR, one entry per CDR3 protein. Among about 560,000 distinct CDR3 sequences, 15% to 20% were seen once, and the ten largest hold roughly 7.7%. This sequence originates from an adult woman who had mild COVID-19 (a few samples of this study predate the infection). Cell type and time point are not known. The material sequenced was PBMCs or a T cell subset sorted from them (not recorded which).

In DNA, the CDR3 is TGTGCCAGCAGTACCTCGGAAGGACAGGCCCAGTACGAGCAGTACTTC. Translating it yields CASSTSEGQAQYEQYF. The V call is TRBV6-4, the J call TRBJ2-7, with 7 bases that match TRBD1. Germline CDR1 MRHNA, CDR2 SNTAGT. The CDR3 runs to 16 residues. V lost 5 bases to trimming and J lost 4 bases; unmatched junction nucleotides: 14.